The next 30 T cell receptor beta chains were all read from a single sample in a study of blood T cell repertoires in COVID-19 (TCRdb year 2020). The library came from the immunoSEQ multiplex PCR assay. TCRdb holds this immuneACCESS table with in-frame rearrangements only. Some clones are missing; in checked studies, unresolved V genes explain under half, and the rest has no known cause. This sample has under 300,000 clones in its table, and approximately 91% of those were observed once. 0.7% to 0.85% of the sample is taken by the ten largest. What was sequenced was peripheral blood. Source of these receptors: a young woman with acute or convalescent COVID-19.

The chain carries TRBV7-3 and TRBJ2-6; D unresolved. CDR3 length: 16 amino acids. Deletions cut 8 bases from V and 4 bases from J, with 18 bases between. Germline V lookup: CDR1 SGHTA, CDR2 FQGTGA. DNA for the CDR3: TGTGCCAGCGGCCAGACCCTAGTGTGGGGGGCCAACGTCCTGACTTTC. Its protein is CASGQTLVWGANVLTF.

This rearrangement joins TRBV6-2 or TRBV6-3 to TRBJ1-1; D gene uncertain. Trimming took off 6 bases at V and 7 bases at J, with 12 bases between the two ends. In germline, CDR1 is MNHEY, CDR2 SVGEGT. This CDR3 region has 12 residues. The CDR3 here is CASSQLGIEAFF. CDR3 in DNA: TGTGCCAGCAGCCAACTCGGGATTGAAGCTTTCTTT.

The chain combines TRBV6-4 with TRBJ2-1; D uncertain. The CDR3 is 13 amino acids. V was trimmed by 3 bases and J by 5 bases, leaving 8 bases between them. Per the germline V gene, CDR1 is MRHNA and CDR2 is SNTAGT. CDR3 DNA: TGTGCCAGCAGTGAACTGGAGAACAATGAGCAGTTCTTC. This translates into CASSELENNEQFF.

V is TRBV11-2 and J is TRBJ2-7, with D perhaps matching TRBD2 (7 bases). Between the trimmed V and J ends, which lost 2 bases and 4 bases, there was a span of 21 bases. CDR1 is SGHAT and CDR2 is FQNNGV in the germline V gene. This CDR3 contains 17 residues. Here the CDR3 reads CASSLMGGGGSWYEQYF. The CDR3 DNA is TGTGCCAGCAGCTTAATGGGGGGAGGGGGTTCGTGGTACGAGCAGTACTTC.

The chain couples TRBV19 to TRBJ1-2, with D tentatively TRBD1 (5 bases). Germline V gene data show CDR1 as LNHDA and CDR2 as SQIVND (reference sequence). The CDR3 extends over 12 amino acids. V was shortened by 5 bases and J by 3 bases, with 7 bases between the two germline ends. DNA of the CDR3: TGTGCCAGTAGTGGCAGGGACTATGGCTACACCTTC. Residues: CASSGRDYGYTF.

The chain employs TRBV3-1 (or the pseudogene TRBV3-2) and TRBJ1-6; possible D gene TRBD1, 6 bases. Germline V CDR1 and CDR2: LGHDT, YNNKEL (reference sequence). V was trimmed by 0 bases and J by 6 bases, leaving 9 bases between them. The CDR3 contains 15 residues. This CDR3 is CASSQDAGANSPLHF. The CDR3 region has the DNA TGTGCCAGCAGCCAAGACGCAGGGGCTAATTCACCCCTCCACTTT.

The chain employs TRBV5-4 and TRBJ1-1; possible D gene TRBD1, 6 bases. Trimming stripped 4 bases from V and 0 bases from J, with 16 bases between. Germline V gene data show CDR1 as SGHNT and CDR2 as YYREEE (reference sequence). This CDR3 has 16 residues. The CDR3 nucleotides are TGTGCCAGCAGCCCAGGACAGCTTGGCATGAACACTGAAGCTTTCTTT. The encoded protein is CASSPGQLGMNTEAFF.

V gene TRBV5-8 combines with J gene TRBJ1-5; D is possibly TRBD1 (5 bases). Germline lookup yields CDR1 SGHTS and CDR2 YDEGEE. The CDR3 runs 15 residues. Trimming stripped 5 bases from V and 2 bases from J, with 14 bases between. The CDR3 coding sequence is TGTGCCAGCAGACTCGGGGGGACGGGCAATCAGCCCCAGCATTTT. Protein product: CASRLGGTGNQPQHF.

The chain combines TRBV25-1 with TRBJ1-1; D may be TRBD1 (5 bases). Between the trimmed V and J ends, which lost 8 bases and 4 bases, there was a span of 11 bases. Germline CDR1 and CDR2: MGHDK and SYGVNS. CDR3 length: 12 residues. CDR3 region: CASAGVATEAFF. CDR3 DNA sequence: TGTGCCAGCGCGGGGGTGGCCACTGAAGCTTTCTTT.

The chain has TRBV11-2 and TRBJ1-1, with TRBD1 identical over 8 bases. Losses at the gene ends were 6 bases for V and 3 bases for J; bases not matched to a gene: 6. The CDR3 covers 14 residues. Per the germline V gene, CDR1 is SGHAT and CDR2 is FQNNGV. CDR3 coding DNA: TGTGCCAGCAGTCCGCAGGGGGCCTACACTGAAGCTTTCTTT. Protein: CASSPQGAYTEAFF.

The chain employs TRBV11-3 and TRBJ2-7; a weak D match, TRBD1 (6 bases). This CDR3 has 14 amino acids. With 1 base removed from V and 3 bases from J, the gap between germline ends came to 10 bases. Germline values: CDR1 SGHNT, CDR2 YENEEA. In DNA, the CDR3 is TGTGCCAGCAGCTTAGCGCAAGGGGGCTACGAGCAGTACTTC. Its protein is CASSLAQGGYEQYF.

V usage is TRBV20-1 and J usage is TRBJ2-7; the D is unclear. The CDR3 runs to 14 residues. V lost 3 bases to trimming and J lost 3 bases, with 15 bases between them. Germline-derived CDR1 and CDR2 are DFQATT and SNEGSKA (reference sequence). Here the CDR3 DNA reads TGCAGTGCTAGTCCGCTAGTCACCCACTACGAGCAGTACTTC. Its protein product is CSASPLVTHYEQYF.

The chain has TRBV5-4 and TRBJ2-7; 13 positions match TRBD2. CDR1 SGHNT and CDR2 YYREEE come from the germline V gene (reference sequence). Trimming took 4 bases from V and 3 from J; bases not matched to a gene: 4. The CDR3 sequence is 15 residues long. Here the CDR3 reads CASSRGLAGDYEQYF. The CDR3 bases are TGTGCCAGCAGCCGCGGACTAGCGGGAGACTACGAGCAGTACTTC.

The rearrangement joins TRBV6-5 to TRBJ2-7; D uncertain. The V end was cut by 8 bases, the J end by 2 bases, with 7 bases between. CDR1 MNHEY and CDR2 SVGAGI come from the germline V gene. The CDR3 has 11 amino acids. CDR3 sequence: CASVSAYEQYF. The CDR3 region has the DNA TGTGCCAGCGTGTCGGCCTACGAGCAGTACTTC.

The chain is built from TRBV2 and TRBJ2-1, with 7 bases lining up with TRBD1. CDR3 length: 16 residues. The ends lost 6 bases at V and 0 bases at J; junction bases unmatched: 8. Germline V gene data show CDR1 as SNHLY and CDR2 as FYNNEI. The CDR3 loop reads CASRPGQRRSYNEQFF. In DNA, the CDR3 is TGTGCCAGCAGGCCGGGACAGCGCCGCTCCTACAATGAGCAGTTCTTC.

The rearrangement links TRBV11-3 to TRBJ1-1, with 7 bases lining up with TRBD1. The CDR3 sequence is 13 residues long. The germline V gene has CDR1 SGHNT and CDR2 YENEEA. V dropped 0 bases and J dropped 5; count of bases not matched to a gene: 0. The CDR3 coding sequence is TGTGCCAGCAGCTTAGAGACAGGGACTGAAGCTTTCTTT. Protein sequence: CASSLETGTEAFF. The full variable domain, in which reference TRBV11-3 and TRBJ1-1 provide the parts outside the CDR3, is EAGVVQSPRYKIIEKKQPVAFWCNPISGHNTLYWYLQNLGQGPELLIRYENEEAVDDSQLPKDRFSAERLKGVDSTLKIQPAELGDSAVYLCASSLETGTEAFFGQGTRLTVV.

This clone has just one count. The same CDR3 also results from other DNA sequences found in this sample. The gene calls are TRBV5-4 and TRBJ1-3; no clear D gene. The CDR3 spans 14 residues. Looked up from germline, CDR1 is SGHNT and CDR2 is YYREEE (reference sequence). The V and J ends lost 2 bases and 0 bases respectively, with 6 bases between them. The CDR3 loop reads CASSLGVSGNTIYF. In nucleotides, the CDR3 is TGTGCCAGCAGCTTAGGAGTCTCTGGAAACACCATATATTTT.

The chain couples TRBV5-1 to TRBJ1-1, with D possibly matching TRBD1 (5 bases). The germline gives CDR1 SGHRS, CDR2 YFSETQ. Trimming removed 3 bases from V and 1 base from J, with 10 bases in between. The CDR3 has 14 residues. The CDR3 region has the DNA TGCGCCAGCAGCTCGCAGGGCGGGAACACTGAAGCTTTCTTT. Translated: CASSSQGGNTEAFF.

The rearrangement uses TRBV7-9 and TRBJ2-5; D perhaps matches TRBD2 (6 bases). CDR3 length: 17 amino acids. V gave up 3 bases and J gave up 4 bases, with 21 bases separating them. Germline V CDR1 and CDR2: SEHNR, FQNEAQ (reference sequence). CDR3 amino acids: CASSFGSVGGVRETQYF. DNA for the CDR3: TGTGCCAGCAGCTTTGGGAGCGTCGGAGGGGTTCGAGAGACCCAGTACTTC.

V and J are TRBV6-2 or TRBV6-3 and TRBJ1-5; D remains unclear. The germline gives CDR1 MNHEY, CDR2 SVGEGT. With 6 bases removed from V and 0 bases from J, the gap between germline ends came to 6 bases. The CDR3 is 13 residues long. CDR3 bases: TGTGCCAGCAGCATAAATAGCAATCAGCCCCAGCATTTT. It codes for CASSINSNQPQHF.

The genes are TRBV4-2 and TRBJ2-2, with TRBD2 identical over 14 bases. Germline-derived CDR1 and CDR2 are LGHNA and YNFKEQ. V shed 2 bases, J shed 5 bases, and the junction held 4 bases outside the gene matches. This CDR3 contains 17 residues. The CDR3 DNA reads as TGTGCCAGCAGCCAACCCGGACTAGCGGGAGGTACCGGGGAGCTGTTTTTT. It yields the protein CASSQPGLAGGTGELFF.

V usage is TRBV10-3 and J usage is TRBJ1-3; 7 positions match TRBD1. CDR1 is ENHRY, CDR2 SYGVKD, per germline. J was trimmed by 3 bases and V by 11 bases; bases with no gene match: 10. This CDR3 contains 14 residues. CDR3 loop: CAVDRERGGNTIYF. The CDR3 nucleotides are TGTGCCGTCGACAGGGAGAGAGGTGGAAACACCATATATTTT.

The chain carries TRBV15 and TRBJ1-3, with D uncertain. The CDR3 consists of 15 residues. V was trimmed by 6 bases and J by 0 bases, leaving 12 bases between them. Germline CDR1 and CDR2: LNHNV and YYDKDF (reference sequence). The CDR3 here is CATSPTLSSGNTIYF. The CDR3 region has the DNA TGTGCCACCAGTCCGACTTTGAGCTCTGGAAACACCATATATTTT.

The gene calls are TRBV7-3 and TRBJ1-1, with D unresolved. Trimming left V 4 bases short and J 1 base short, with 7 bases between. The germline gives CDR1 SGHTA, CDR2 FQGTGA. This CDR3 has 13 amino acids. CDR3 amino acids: CASSSTPNTEAFF. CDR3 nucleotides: TGTGCCAGCAGCTCCACACCGAACACTGAAGCTTTCTTT.

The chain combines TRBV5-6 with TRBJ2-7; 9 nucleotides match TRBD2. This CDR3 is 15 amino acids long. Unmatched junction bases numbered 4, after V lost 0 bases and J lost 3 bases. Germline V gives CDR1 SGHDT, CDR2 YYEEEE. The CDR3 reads CASSLVGSGSYEQYF. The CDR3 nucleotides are TGTGCCAGCAGCTTGGTTGGTAGCGGGAGCTACGAGCAGTACTTC.

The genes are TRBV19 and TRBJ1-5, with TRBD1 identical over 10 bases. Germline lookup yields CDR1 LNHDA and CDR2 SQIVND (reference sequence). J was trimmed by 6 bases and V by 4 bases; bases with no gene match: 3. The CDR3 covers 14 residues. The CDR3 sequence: CASSRDRGVQPQHF. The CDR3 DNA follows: TGTGCCAGTAGTAGGGACAGGGGCGTTCAGCCCCAGCATTTT. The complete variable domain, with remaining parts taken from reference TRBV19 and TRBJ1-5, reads DGGITQSPKYLFRKEGQNVTLSCEQNLNHDAMYWYRQDPGQGLRLIYYSQIVNDFQKGDIAEGYSVSREKKESFPLTVTSAQKNPTAFYLCASSRDRGVQPQHFGDGTRLSIL.

This CDR3 reads CASSGRTGSFDYGYTF. The CDR3 coding sequence is TGTGCCAGCAGTGGCAGGACAGGGAGCTTCGACTATGGCTACACCTTC. The rearrangement uses TRBV2 and TRBJ1-2; 8 bases are a match to TRBD1. V trimming: 4 bases; J trimming: 3 bases; junction bases outside the gene matches: 10. Per the germline V gene, CDR1 is SNHLY and CDR2 is FYNNEI. The CDR3 contains 16 residues.

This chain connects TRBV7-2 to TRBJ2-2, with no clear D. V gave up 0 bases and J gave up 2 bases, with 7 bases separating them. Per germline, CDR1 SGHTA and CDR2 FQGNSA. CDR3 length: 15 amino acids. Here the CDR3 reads CASSLAATNTGELFF. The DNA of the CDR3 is TGTGCCAGCAGCTTAGCGGCGACTAACACCGGGGAGCTGTTTTTT. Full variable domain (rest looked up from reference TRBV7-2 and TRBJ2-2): GAGVSQSPSNKVTEKGKDVELRCDPISGHTALYWYRQSLGQGLEFLIYFQGNSAPDKSGLPSDRFSAERTGGSVSTLTIQRTQQEDSAVYLCASSLAATNTGELFFGEGSRLTVL.

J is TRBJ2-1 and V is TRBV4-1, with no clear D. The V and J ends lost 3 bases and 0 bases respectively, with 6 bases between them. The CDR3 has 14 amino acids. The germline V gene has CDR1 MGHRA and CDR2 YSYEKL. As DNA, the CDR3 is TGCGCCAGCAGCCATCAGGACTCCTACAATGAGCAGTTCTTC. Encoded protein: CASSHQDSYNEQFF.

The CDR3 protein is CASSLVGVSGTGYRTDTQYF. DNA of the CDR3: TGTGCCAGCAGCTTAGTAGGGGTTAGCGGAACTGGATACCGCACAGATACGCAGTATTTT. V and J are TRBV7-3 and TRBJ2-3; the D gene is possibly TRBD2 (6 bases). This CDR3 is built from 20 residues. V gave up 2 bases and J gave up 1 base, with 25 bases separating them. Germline assignment: CDR1 SGHTA and CDR2 FQGTGA.